This passage covers 26 T cell receptor beta chains from one sample sequenced in a study of early T cells in non-severe SARS-CoV-2 infection. From the 5' RACE reads, TCRdb called clonotypes with MiXCR, one entry per CDR3 protein. Altogether around 82,000 distinct CDR3 sequences are present, about 10% being singletons, with the ten largest covering about 4.8%. The sequencing input was whole blood. All receptors derive from an adult who was a healthcare worker with PCR-confirmed SARS-CoV-2 infection or an uninfected control (not recorded which).

This clonotype showed up just a few times. This chain links TRBV29-1 with TRBJ2-5; no clear D gene. Trimming took off 0 bases at V and 5 bases at J, with 16 bases between the two ends. Germline V CDR1 and CDR2: SQVTM, ANQGSEA. The CDR3 runs to 15 residues. CDR3 in DNA: TGCAGCGTTGAAGACCTCCGTGCCCGGGCGGAGACCCAGTACTTC. Its translation is CSVEDLRARAETQYF. Based on the CDR3 plus reference TRBV29-1 and TRBJ2-5, the full variable domain is SAVISQKPSRDICQRGTSLTIQCQVDSQVTMMFWYRQQPGQSLTLIATANQGSEATYESGFVIDKFPISRPNLTFSTLTVSNMSPEDSSIYLCSVEDLRARAETQYFGPGTRLLVL.

The rearrangement uses TRBV14 and TRBJ2-4; no clear D. The V gene's germline CDR1 is SGHDN and CDR2 FVKESK. The CDR3 is 13 residues long. The V and J ends lost 6 bases and 8 bases respectively, with 14 bases between them. The CDR3 DNA follows: TGTGCCAGCAGTCCAAGGGAATTGGACATTCAGTACTTC. It codes for CASSPRELDIQYF.

This clonotype was recorded at least ten times. The chain uses TRBV4-2 and TRBJ2-5; D uncertain. This CDR3 has 13 residues. Trimming left V 0 bases short and J 7 bases short, with 9 bases between. CDR1 is LGHNA, CDR2 YNFKEQ, per germline. CDR3 sequence (DNA): TGTGCCAGCAGCCAAGATAGACGGGTGACCCAGTACTTC. It yields the protein CASSQDRRVTQYF.

This clonotype was counted a single time. The chain recombines TRBV7-9 with TRBJ1-1, with 7 bases that match TRBD1. The CDR3 extends over 14 amino acids. Germline V CDR1 and CDR2: SEHNR, FQNEAQ (reference sequence). V lost 5 bases, J lost 3 bases, and 6 bases stayed unmatched. DNA of the CDR3: TGTGCCAGCAGCCCCAGGGGGTTTGACACTGAAGCTTTCTTT. It is translated as CASSPRGFDTEAFF.

This clonotype was recorded many times. The chain couples TRBV5-1 to TRBJ2-1; tentatively, D is TRBD1 or TRBD2 (5 bases each). The CDR3 totals 16 residues. Between the trimmed V and J ends, which lost 2 bases and 1 base, there was a span of 13 bases. Germline assignment: CDR1 SGHRS and CDR2 YFSETQ. DNA for the CDR3: TGCGCCAGCAGCTTACCCCGGGACCAATCCTACAATGAGCAGTTCTTC. It is translated as CASSLPRDQSYNEQFF.

This clonotype turned up a few times. The rearrangement joins TRBV7-2 to TRBJ1-2; D remains ambiguous. The length of the CDR3 is 15 residues. Deletions cut 5 bases from V and 0 bases from J, with 13 bases between. Germline V lookup: CDR1 SGHTA, CDR2 FQGNSA. This CDR3 reads CASSPERWTNYGYTF. DNA for the CDR3: TGTGCCAGCAGCCCGGAACGGTGGACTAACTATGGCTACACCTTC.

This clonotype came up many times. This chain links TRBV7-3 with TRBJ2-7; D unclear. This CDR3 region has 13 residues. Trimming removed 2 bases at V and 3 bases at J, with 8 bases between. Germline CDR1 SGHTA, CDR2 FQGTGA. CDR3 sequence: CASSLGPGYEQYF. The CDR3 DNA is TGTGCCAGCAGCTTAGGCCCAGGCTACGAGCAGTACTTC.

This clonotype was observed many times. The V gene is TRBV29-1, the J gene TRBJ1-1; D is unclear. V lost 6 bases and J 6 bases, leaving 17 bases between the germline ends. The CDR3 runs 13 residues. Germline CDR1 is SQVTM and CDR2 is ANQGSEA. As DNA, the CDR3 is TGCAGCGTCGATGACGTCCGAGAGGCTGAAGCTTTCTTT. Translating gives CSVDDVREAEAFF.

A remark on this clonotype: With a much larger clone just one base away, this may be a read error. The genes are TRBV24-1 and TRBJ2-1; D is undetermined. CDR1 is KGHDR, CDR2 SFDVKD, per germline. The CDR3 has 14 amino acids. The CDR3 sequence: CASSDLYNNNEQFF. CDR3 coding DNA: TGTGCCTCCAGTGACCTCTACAACAACAATGAGCAGTTCTTC.

V is TRBV7-8 and J is TRBJ1-3, with D unresolved. This CDR3 has 14 amino acids. Germline V gene lookup returns CDR1 SGHVS and CDR2 FQNEAQ. The ends were cut back, 2 bases at V and 8 bases at J, with 13 bases in the middle. For the CDR3, the DNA is TGTGCCAGCAGCTTATTTTCCTCGGAAGACACCATATATTTT. Protein sequence: CASSLFSSEDTIYF.

This chain links TRBV9 with TRBJ1-6; tentatively, D is TRBD1 (5 bases). V shed 3 bases and J shed 10 bases, with 17 bases lying between them. In germline, CDR1 is SGDLS, CDR2 YYNGEE. The CDR3 extends over 15 amino acids. The CDR3 sequence: CASSDTRQGRSPLHF. In nucleotides, the CDR3 is TGTGCCAGCAGCGACACAAGGCAGGGAAGATCACCCCTCCACTTT.

This clonotype was found many times. The V call is TRBV7-7, the J call TRBJ2-1; 8 bases fit TRBD1. CDR1 and CDR2 (germline): SSHAT, FNYEAQ (reference sequence). The CDR3 sequence is 13 residues long. The junction had 5 bases not matched to a gene; V was cut back by 5 bases and J by 8 bases. This CDR3 reads CASSQDREDEQFF. The DNA of the CDR3 is TGTGCCAGCAGCCAGGACAGGGAGGATGAGCAGTTCTTC. Filled out from reference TRBV7-7 and TRBJ2-1, the complete variable domain reads GAGVSQSPRYKVTKRGQDVTLRCDPISSHATLYWYQQALGQGPEFLTYFNYEAQPDKSGLPSDRFSAERPEGSISTLTIQRTEQRDSAMYRCASSQDREDEQFFGPGTRLTVL.

This clonotype was seen many times. This chain links TRBV27 with TRBJ1-5, with 10 positions matching TRBD1. Germline CDR1 reads MNHEY; CDR2 reads SMNVEV (reference sequence). This CDR3 has 14 residues. The ends lost 7 bases at V and 5 bases at J; junction bases unmatched: 5. Written as DNA, the CDR3 is TGTGCCAGCACCCCGGGACAGGGGCATCAGCCCCAGCATTTT. Protein product: CASTPGQGHQPQHF.

This clonotype has just a few counts. This rearrangement joins TRBV6-5 to TRBJ2-5; D tentatively reads TRBD1 or TRBD2 (6 bases each). Germline V gene data show CDR1 as MNHEY and CDR2 as SVGAGI. The length of the CDR3 is 13 residues. The V end was cut by 8 bases, the J end by 4 bases, with 14 bases between. The CDR3, as DNA: TGTGCCAGCGGACAGCCCGGGGGAGAGACCCAGTACTTC. Encoded protein: CASGQPGGETQYF.

Many counts were recorded for this clonotype. This chain links TRBV6-6 with TRBJ2-7; D remains unclear. The CDR3 runs to 16 residues. Germline V CDR1 and CDR2: MNHNY, SVGAGI (reference sequence). Deletions cut 0 bases from V and 4 bases from J, with 16 bases between. The CDR3 coding sequence is TGTGCCAGCAGTTACTCGGGAAATAACCCCCATTACGAGCAGTACTTC. Amino acid sequence: CASSYSGNNPHYEQYF.

This clonotype was picked up many times. The chain is built from TRBV29-1 and TRBJ1-2; D call uncertain. Trimming stripped 0 bases from V and 3 bases from J, with 17 bases between. The CDR3 extends over 16 amino acids. Germline V gene lookup returns CDR1 SQVTM and CDR2 ANQGSEA. The CDR3 loop reads CSVEDRGGPNYYGYTF. Here the CDR3 DNA reads TGCAGCGTTGAAGATCGAGGCGGCCCTAACTACTATGGCTACACCTTC. Full variable domain (rest looked up from reference TRBV29-1 and TRBJ1-2): SAVISQKPSRDICQRGTSLTIQCQVDSQVTMMFWYRQQPGQSLTLIATANQGSEATYESGFVIDKFPISRPNLTFSTLTVSNMSPEDSSIYLCSVEDRGGPNYYGYTFGSGTRLTVV.

In this sample, this clonotype turned up many times. This sequence joins TRBV12-3 or TRBV12-4 and TRBJ2-5; D call uncertain. This CDR3 region has 14 residues. Trimming took off 6 bases at V and 2 bases at J, with 13 bases between the two ends. The CDR3, as DNA: TGTGCCAGCAGCCCTGGACCAAGTCAAGAGACCCAGTACTTC. It encodes CASSPGPSQETQYF.

The chain recombines TRBV7-9 with TRBJ1-5; weak D call: TRBD1 (6 bases). Trimming stripped 1 base from V and 3 bases from J, with 10 bases between. The CDR3 totals 15 residues. Germline values: CDR1 SEHNR, CDR2 FQNEAQ (reference sequence). CDR3 amino acids: CASSLEGTYNQPQHF. CDR3 DNA: TGTGCCAGCAGCTTAGAAGGGACATACAATCAGCCCCAGCATTTT.

This clonotype came up once. This sequence joins TRBV7-2 and TRBJ2-2; the D gene is possibly TRBD1 (6 bases). Germline V lookup: CDR1 SGHTA, CDR2 FQGNSA. The CDR3 contains 15 residues. Between the trimmed V and J ends, which lost 5 bases and 3 bases, there was a span of 13 bases. CDR3 nucleotide sequence: TGTGCCAGCAGCCCCCTGACAGGTTACACCGGGGAGCTGTTTTTT. Translating gives CASSPLTGYTGELFF.

This clonotype was detected only a few times. The CDR3 DNA reads TGTGCCAGCGGATCGGCACGGGGGCTCGGAGAGACCCAGTACTTC. Protein sequence: CASGSARGLGETQYF. The chain joins TRBV7-6 to TRBJ2-5; either TRBD1 or TRBD2 may supply D (6 bases each). The CDR3 has 15 residues. Germline V lookup: CDR1 SGHVS, CDR2 FNYEAQ. With 8 bases removed from V and 4 bases from J, the gap between germline ends came to 20 bases.

This clonotype came up many times. The CDR3 bases are TGTGCCAGCAGCTCTCAGCCCAATGAGCAGTTCTTC. Amino acids: CASSSQPNEQFF. The V and J genes are TRBV7-6 and TRBJ2-1; no clear D gene. The CDR3 has 12 amino acids. Germline values: CDR1 SGHVS, CDR2 FNYEAQ. Trimming took 4 bases from V and 6 from J, leaving 7 bases between them.

This clonotype was detected many times. The chain links TRBV5-1 to TRBJ2-7; TRBD1 is a possible D gene (6 bases). The CDR3 sequence is 13 residues long. CDR1 and CDR2 (germline): SGHRS, YFSETQ. V lost 3 bases, J lost 5 bases, and 12 bases lay in between. CDR3 in DNA: TGCGCCAGCAGCTCCCGGGACAAGCACGAGCAGTACTTC. Its protein product is CASSSRDKHEQYF. The whole variable domain, remainder taken from reference TRBV5-1 and TRBJ2-7, is KAGVTQTPRYLIKTRGQQVTLSCSPISGHRSVSWYQQTPGQGLQFLFEYFSETQRNKGNFPGRFSGRQFSNSRSEMNVSTLELGDSALYLCASSSRDKHEQYFGPGTRLTVT.

This clonotype was seen only a few times. The CDR3 DNA reads TGTGCCAGCAGCCCTGGACAGGGCTGGAATAATTCACCCCTCCACTTT. Translating it yields CASSPGQGWNNSPLHF. The rearrangement uses TRBV4-2 and TRBJ1-6; 8 nucleotides agree with TRBD1. This CDR3 has 16 residues. The ends lost 4 bases at V and 5 bases at J; junction bases unmatched: 7. Germline lookup yields CDR1 LGHNA and CDR2 YNFKEQ.

This clonotype was counted at least ten times. The J gene is TRBJ1-2, the V gene TRBV10-3; a possible D gene is TRBD1 (6 bases). CDR3 length: 14 amino acids. V was trimmed by 10 bases and J by 4 bases, leaving 19 bases between them. Germline V gene data show CDR1 as ENHRY and CDR2 as SYGVKD. The CDR3 DNA reads as TGTGCCACACAGTTGGACAGTGTTGCCTATGGCTACACCTTC. As protein: CATQLDSVAYGYTF.

Concerning this clonotype: Because it lacks the conserved phenylalanine or tryptophan at the end, this CDR3 is likely a read error. The CDR3 spells CASTWGGWGTEAFY. For the CDR3, the DNA is TGCGCCAGCACCTGGGGAGGGTGGGGCACTGAAGCTTTCTAT. V is TRBV5-1 and J is TRBJ1-1; D unresolved. V was cut by 6 bases and J by 4 bases, with 16 bases left in between. Germline V gene data show CDR1 as SGHRS and CDR2 as YFSETQ. The CDR3 covers 14 residues.

This clonotype has a count of ten or more. This chain uses TRBV7-9 with TRBJ2-5, with D possibly matching TRBD2 (5 bases). The CDR3 runs 17 residues. Germline lookup yields CDR1 SEHNR and CDR2 FQNEAQ (reference sequence). The V gene lost 5 bases and the J gene lost 6 bases, with 25 bases spanning the gap. CDR3 sequence reads: CASSRIERSTLGKTQYF. The DNA for the CDR3 is TGTGCCAGCAGCCGCATCGAGCGCTCGACGCTCGGGAAGACCCAGTACTTC.